Listed below are T cell receptor beta chains from one sample, sequenced in a study of T cell responses to AZD1222 COVID-19 vaccine. TCRdb's copy holds only in-frame clones and misses some; the assay was immunoSEQ multiplex PCR. The table records some 93,000 clones, 88% of them present only once. The sequencing used peripheral blood, collected 28 days after the second AZD1222 dose. Receptor source: an adult who received the AZD1222 COVID-19 vaccine. CDR3s include the opening cysteine and the closing phenylalanine or tryptophan. The D gene is left open where the match is weak. Size tells how often a clone was seen (once, few, many) or the class of an expanded clone, and some rows leave it out.

V gene	clone size	D gene	J gene	CDR3 DNA	CDR3 protein
TRBV7-8	once	TRBD2	TRBJ2-4	TGTGCCAGCAGCCCCATGGCTAGCGGGGGGTATAACATTCAGTACTTC	CASSPMASGGYNIQYF
TRBV3-1/TRBV3-2	.	TRBD1	TRBJ1-2	TGTGCCAGCAGCCAACAGTGCAGGGGGCCGTGGTGGATGGGCTACACCTTC	CASSQQCRGPWWMGYTF
TRBV7-2	few	.	TRBJ2-7	TGTGCCAGCAGCTTCGGTAGCGGCTGGCTCTCCTACGAGCAGTACTTC	CASSFGSGWLSYEQYF
TRBV19	.	.	TRBJ2-1	TGTGCCAGTAGTATCCGGGGCCCTTACAATGAGCAGTTCTTC	CASSIRGPYNEQFF
TRBV9	.	.	TRBJ2-3	TGTGCCAGCAATTCTCTCTCATTAGATACGCAGTATTTT	CASNSLSLDTQYF
TRBV9	.	TRBD1	TRBJ1-5	TGTGCCAGCAGCGTAGAGGCAGACAGGGAAGGTGGCAATCAGCCCCAGCATTTT	CASSVEADREGGNQPQHF
TRBV19	.	.	TRBJ1-2	TGTGCCAGTAGTCGAAGCCCTGACAGGTTGAATGGCTACACCTTC	CASSRSPDRLNGYTF
TRBV5-1	few	.	TRBJ1-1	TGCGCCAGCAGCTTGGTGGGAAGGGGAGAAGCTTTCTTT	CASSLVGRGEAFF
TRBV4-3	medium-sized	.	TRBJ1-5	TGCGCCAGCAGCCAAGATTCCGGGAGCAGCAATCAGCCCCAGCATTTT	CASSQDSGSSNQPQHF
TRBV7-2	.	.	TRBJ1-2	TGTGCCAGCAGCTTAAACAGCGGACAGAACTATGGCTACACCTTC	CASSLNSGQNYGYTF
TRBV7-3	.	.	TRBJ1-1	TGTGCCAGCAGCTTAAAGGGTAACGGCGCTGAAGCTTTCTTT	CASSLKGNGAEAFF
TRBV10-3	.	.	TRBJ2-1	TGTGCCATCAAAAGTGGTCTCGCCTCGATTTACAATGAGCAGTTCTTC	CAIKSGLASIYNEQFF
TRBV9	.	.	TRBJ1-3	TGTGCCAGCAGCGTAGGGCAGGCGGCCGGAAACACCATATATTTT	CASSVGQAAGNTIYF
TRBV29-1	.	TRBD1	TRBJ2-5	TGCAGCGTGGCCGGACAGGGGGGAGCACAAGAGACCCAGTACTTC	CSVAGQGGAQETQYF
TRBV5-6	.	TRBD1	TRBJ2-7	TGTGCCAGCAGCGAGGGACAGGGGGCACACGAGCAGTACTTC	CASSEGQGAHEQYF
TRBV19	.	.	TRBJ2-3	TGTGCCAGTAGTATAGTCCCAGATACGCAGTATTTT	CASSIVPDTQYF
TRBV29-1	.	TRBD1	TRBJ1-5	TGCAGCGTTGGAGACAGGGACTTACAACCCCAGCATTTT	CSVGDRDLQPQHF
TRBV3-1/TRBV3-2	.	.	TRBJ1-2	TGTGCCAGCAGCCAAGGGGGGGGTGATGGCTACACCTTC	CASSQGGGDGYTF
TRBV18	.	TRBD1	TRBJ2-7	TGTGCCAGCTCACCTAGGGACAGGGTTACCTACGAGCAGTACTTC	CASSPRDRVTYEQYF
TRBV30	.	.	TRBJ1-5	TGTGCCTTGGAGATTAGCAATCAGCCCCAGCATTTT	CALEISNQPQHF
TRBV3-1/TRBV3-2	.	.	TRBJ2-7	TGTGCCAGCAGCCAATCCTTATCCTCCTACGAGCAGTACTTC	CASSQSLSSYEQYF
TRBV6-5	.	.	TRBJ1-2	TGTGCCAGCACGGTCAGGGAAGTCTATGGCTACACCTTC	CASTVREVYGYTF
TRBV5-4	few	TRBD2	TRBJ2-6	TGTGCCAGCAGCCTTCCCGGGGGGACGGGGGCCAACGTCCTGACTTTC	CASSLPGGTGANVLTF
TRBV27	.	TRBD1	TRBJ1-6	TGTGCCAGCAGTGATTATCTACAGGGGGGCAATTCACCCCTCCACTTT	CASSDYLQGGNSPLHF